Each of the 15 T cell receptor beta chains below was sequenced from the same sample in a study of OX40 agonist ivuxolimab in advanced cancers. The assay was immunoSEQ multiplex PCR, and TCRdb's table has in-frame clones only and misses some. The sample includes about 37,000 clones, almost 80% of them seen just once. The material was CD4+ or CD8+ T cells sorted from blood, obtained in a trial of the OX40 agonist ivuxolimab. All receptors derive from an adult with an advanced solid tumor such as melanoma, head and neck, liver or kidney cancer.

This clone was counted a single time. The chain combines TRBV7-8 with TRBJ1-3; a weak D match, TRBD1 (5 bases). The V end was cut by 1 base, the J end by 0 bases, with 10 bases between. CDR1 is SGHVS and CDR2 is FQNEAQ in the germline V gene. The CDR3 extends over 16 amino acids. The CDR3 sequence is CASSLGTGRSGNTIYF. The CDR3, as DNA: TGTGCCAGCAGCTTAGGCACAGGCCGCTCTGGAAACACCATATATTTT.

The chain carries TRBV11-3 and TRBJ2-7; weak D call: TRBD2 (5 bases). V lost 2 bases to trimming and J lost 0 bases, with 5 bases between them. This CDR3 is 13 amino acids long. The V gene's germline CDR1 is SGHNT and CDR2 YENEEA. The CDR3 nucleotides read TGTGCCAGCAGCTTAACTAGCTCCTACGAGCAGTACTTC. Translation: CASSLTSSYEQYF.

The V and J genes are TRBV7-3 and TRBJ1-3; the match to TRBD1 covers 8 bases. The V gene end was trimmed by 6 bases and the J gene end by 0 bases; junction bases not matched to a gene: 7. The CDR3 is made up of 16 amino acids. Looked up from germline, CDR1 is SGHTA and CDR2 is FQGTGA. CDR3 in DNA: TGTGCCAGCAGGAAACCCGACAGGGGCTCTGGAAACACCATATATTTT. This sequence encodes CASRKPDRGSGNTIYF.

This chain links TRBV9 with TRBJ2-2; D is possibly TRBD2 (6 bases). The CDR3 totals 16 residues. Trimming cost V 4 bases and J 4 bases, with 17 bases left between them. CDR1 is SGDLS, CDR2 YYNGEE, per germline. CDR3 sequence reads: CASSPSWGGATGELFF. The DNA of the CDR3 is TGTGCCAGCAGCCCCTCGTGGGGCGGGGCCACCGGGGAGCTGTTTTTT.

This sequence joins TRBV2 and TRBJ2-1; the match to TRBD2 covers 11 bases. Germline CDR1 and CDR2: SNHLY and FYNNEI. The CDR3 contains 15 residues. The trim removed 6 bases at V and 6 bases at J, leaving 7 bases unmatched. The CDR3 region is CASRALAGVGNEQFF. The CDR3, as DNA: TGTGCCAGCAGGGCACTAGCGGGAGTGGGCAATGAGCAGTTCTTC.

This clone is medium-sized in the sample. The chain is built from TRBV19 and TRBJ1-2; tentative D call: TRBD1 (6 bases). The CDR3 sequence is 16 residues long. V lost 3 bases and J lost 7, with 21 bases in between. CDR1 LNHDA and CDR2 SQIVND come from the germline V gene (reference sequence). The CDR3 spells CASSINQNNAGAGYTF. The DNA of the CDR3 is TGTGCCAGTAGTATCAATCAAAACAACGCGGGGGCTGGCTACACCTTC.

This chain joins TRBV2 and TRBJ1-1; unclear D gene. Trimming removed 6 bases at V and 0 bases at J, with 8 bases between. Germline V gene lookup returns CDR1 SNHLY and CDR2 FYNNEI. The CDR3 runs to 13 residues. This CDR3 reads CASRDGMNTEAFF. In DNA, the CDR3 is TGTGCCAGCAGGGACGGCATGAACACTGAAGCTTTCTTT.

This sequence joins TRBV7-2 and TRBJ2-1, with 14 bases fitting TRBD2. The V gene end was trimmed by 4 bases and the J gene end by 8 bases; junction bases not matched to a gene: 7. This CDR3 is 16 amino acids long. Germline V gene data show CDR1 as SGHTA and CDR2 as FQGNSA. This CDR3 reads CASSYSGTSGSDEQFF. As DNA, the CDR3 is TGTGCCAGCAGCTACTCCGGGACTAGCGGGAGCGATGAGCAGTTCTTC. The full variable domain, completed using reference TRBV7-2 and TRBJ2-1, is GAGVSQSPSNKVTEKGKDVELRCDPISGHTALYWYRQSLGQGLEFLIYFQGNSAPDKSGLPSDRFSAERTGGSVSTLTIQRTQQEDSAVYLCASSYSGTSGSDEQFFGPGTRLTVL.

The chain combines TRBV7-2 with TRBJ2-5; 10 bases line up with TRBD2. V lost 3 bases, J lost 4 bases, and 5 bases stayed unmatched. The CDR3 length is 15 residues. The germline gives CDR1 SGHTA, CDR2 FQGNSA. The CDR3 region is CASSLSLAGAETQYF. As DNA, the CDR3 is TGTGCCAGCAGCTTGTCCCTAGCGGGGGCAGAGACCCAGTACTTC. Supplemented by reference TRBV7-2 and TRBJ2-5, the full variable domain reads GAGVSQSPSNKVTEKGKDVELRCDPISGHTALYWYRQSLGQGLEFLIYFQGNSAPDKSGLPSDRFSAERTGGSVSTLTIQRTQQEDSAVYLCASSLSLAGAETQYFGPGTRLLVL.

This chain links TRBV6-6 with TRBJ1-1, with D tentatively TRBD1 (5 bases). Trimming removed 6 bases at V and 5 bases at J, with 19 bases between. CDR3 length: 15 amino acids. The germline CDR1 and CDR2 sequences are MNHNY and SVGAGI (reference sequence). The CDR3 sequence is CASRSDLGVGTEAFF. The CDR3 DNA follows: TGTGCCAGCAGGTCCGATCTAGGGGTCGGGACTGAAGCTTTCTTT.

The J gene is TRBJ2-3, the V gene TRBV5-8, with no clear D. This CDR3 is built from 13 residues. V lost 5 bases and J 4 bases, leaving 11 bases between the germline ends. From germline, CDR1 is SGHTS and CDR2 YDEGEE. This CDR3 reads CASRSRAPDTQYF. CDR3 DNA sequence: TGTGCCAGCAGAAGTCGGGCCCCAGATACGCAGTATTTT.

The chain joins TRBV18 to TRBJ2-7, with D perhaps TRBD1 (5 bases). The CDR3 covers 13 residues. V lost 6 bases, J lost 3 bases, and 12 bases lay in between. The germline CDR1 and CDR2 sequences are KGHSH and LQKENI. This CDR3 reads CASSVYRNYEQYF. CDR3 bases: TGTGCCAGCTCCGTCTACAGGAACTACGAGCAGTACTTC. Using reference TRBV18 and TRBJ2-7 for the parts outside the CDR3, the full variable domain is NAGVMQNPRHLVRRRGQEARLRCSPMKGHSHVYWYRQLPEEGLKFMVYLQKENIIDESGMPKERFSAEFPKEGPSILRIQQVVRGDSAAYFCASSVYRNYEQYFGPGTRLTVT.

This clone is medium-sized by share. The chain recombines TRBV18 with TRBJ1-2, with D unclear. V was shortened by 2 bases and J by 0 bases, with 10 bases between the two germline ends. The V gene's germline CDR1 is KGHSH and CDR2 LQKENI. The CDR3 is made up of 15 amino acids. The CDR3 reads CASSPSAVANYGYTF. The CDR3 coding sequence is TGTGCCAGCTCACCATCGGCGGTCGCTAACTATGGCTACACCTTC. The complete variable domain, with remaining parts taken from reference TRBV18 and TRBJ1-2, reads NAGVMQNPRHLVRRRGQEARLRCSPMKGHSHVYWYRQLPEEGLKFMVYLQKENIIDESGMPKERFSAEFPKEGPSILRIQQVVRGDSAAYFCASSPSAVANYGYTFGSGTRLTVV.

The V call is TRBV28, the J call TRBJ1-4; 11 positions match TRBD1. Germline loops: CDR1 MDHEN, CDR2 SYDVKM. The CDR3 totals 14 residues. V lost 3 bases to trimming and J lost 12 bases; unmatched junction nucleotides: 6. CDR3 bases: TGTGCCAGCAGTTTCGGGGGACAGGGGGTTGAACTGTTTTTT. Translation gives CASSFGGQGVELFF.

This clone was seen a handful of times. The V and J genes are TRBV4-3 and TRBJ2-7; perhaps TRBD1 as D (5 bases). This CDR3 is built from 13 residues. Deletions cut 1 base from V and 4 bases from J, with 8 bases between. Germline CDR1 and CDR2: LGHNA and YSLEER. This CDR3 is CASSQGPGYEQYF. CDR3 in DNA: TGCGCCAGCAGCCAAGGGCCAGGGTACGAGCAGTACTTC.